This is a list of T cell receptor beta chains from one sample in a study of cytomegalovirus exposure and HLA in healthy donors. Data came from immunoSEQ multiplex PCR; TCRdb stores just in-frame clones and leaves some out. Of about 130,000 clones listed, roughly three quarters are singletons. The sample was PBMCs. These receptors all come from a man younger than 35 in good health and CMV-seronegative. Each CDR3 is given with its conserved first and last residue. The D gene is left open where the match is weak. Not all rows give a size; the values are once, few, many and, for expanded clones, a class.

v_call	cdr3_length	clone_size	d_call	j_call	cdr3_aa	cdr3_nt
TRBV29-1	12	.	.	TRBJ2-3	CSVEIQGVAQYF	TGCAGCGTTGAAATTCAAGGGGTGGCGCAGTATTTT
TRBV7-2	16	.	.	TRBJ2-7	CASSLSLVAGQGEQYF	TGTGCCAGCAGCTTATCCCTCGTAGCGGGTCAGGGGGAGCAGTACTTC
TRBV7-9	15	once	.	TRBJ2-2	CSSSYEELTPGSCFF	.
TRBV18	15	.	.	TRBJ1-1	CASSLTWTNNDEAFF	TGTGCCAGCTCCCTCACCTGGACAAACAATGATGAAGCTTTCTTT
TRBV2	13	.	.	TRBJ1-5	CASSEGRGQPQHF	TGTGCCAGCAGTGAAGGCAGGGGTCAGCCCCAGCATTTT
TRBV28	13	.	.	TRBJ1-1	CASSLRRNTEAFF	TGTGCCAGTAGCTTGAGAAGGAACACTGAAGCTTTCTTT
TRBV6-4	15	once	TRBD2	TRBJ2-1	CASSVDGGRADEQFF	TGTGCCAGCAGTGTTGACGGGGGGAGAGCCGATGAGCAGTTCTTC
TRBV6-1	13	.	.	TRBJ1-4	CASSSLLEEKLFF	TGTGCCAGCTCCTCCCTCCTGGAGGAGAAACTGTTTTTT
TRBV14	15	.	TRBD1	TRBJ1-1	CASSQLDRVGTEAFF	TGTGCCAGCAGCCAACTGGACAGGGTCGGTACTGAAGCTTTCTTT
TRBV5-1	15	.	.	TRBJ2-1	CASAGLGGSYNERFF	TGCGCCAGCGCCGGATTAGGCGGGTCCTACAATGAGCGGTTCTTC
TRBV27	17	.	.	TRBJ2-1	CASSPLGSQGSYNEQFF	TGTGCCAGTTCCCCTCTGGGTAGTCAGGGCTCCTACAATGAGCAGTTCTTC
TRBV7-3	15	.	TRBD2	TRBJ2-1	CASSLGTTLFHEQFF	TGTGCCAGCAGCTTAGGGACTACCCTTTTTCATGAGCAGTTCTTC
TRBV5-1	15	once	.	TRBJ1-1	CASSSNNPGDTEAFF	TGCGCCAGCAGCTCAAACAATCCGGGTGACACTGAAGCTTTCTTT
TRBV6-5	15	.	TRBD1	TRBJ2-7	CASSPGTGLTYEQYF	TGTGCCAGCAGTCCTGGGACAGGTCTGACCTACGAGCAGTACTTC
TRBV2	15	.	TRBD2	TRBJ2-3	CASIPLGLGADTQYF	TGTGCCAGCATTCCGCTGGGACTAGGGGCAGATACGCAGTATTTT
TRBV23-1	15	.	.	TRBJ2-1	CASSQSASAQYEQFF	TGCGCCAGCAGTCAATCGGCCTCCGCACAATATGAGCAGTTCTTC
TRBV2	11	few	.	TRBJ1-6	CASAVNSPLHF	TGTGCCAGCGCAGTGAATTCACCCCTCCACTTT
TRBV5-1	16	once	.	TRBJ2-1	CASSFSVGDSYNEQFF	TGCGCCAGCAGCTTCTCTGTAGGGGACTCATACAATGAGCAGTTCTTC
TRBV5-1	15	.	.	TRBJ2-7	CASSPLTSSAYEQYF	TGCGCCAGCAGCCCCCTGACTTCATCCGCCTACGAGCAGTACTTC
TRBV30	15	.	TRBD1	TRBJ1-4	CAWSNYRGSWEKLFF	TGTGCCTGGAGTAACTACAGGGGATCCTGGGAAAAACTGTTTTTT
TRBV28	13	.	.	TRBJ1-5	CASLRGGYQPQHF	TGTGCCAGCCTACGTGGAGGGTATCAGCCCCAGCATTTT
TRBV28	14	.	TRBD1	TRBJ2-7	CASTKTGNSYEQYF	TGTGCCAGCACAAAGACAGGGAACTCCTACGAGCAGTACTTC
TRBV28	15	.	TRBD2	TRBJ2-3	CASSRGTSGTDTQYF	TGTGCCAGCAGTCGAGGGACTAGCGGCACAGATACGCAGTATTTT
TRBV23-1	15	.	TRBD1	TRBJ2-4	CASRRQGLPKNIQYF	TGCGCCAGCCGCCGACAGGGCCTGCCCAAAAACATTCAGTACTTC
TRBV7-3	15	.	.	TRBJ1-2	CASSSKGASNYGYTF	TGTGCCAGCAGCTCAAAAGGGGCCTCTAACTATGGCTACACCTTC
TRBV23-1	18	.	.	TRBJ2-5	CASSQSVGASEIQETQYF	TGCGCCAGCAGTCAATCAGTCGGGGCTAGCGAAATTCAAGAGACCCAGTACTTC
TRBV5-1	16	.	.	TRBJ1-2	CASSLEGSSDSQGYTF	TGCGCCAGCAGCTTGGAAGGATCGAGCGACTCTCAGGGCTACACCTTC
TRBV5-4	15	.	.	TRBJ1-2	CASSLNRQDDYGYTF	TGTGCCAGCAGCTTGAATCGACAGGATGACTATGGCTACACCTTC
TRBV2	14	few	TRBD2	TRBJ2-2	CASRRAGGTGELFF	TGTGCCAGCAGGAGAGCGGGAGGTACCGGGGAGCTGTTTTTT
TRBV9	13	.	.	TRBJ1-3	CASSVNGGNTIYF	TGTGCCAGCAGCGTGAACGGTGGAAACACCATATATTTT
TRBV30	13	.	.	TRBJ2-7	CAWITGYPYEQYF	TGTGCCTGGATTACAGGTTACCCCTACGAGCAGTACTTC
TRBV6-5	13	.	TRBD1	TRBJ1-1	CASSPTGETEAFF	TGTGCCAGCAGTCCAACAGGGGAAACTGAAGCTTTCTTT
TRBV5-3	15	once	.	TRBJ1-4	CARSGFPGTNEKLFF	TGTGCCAGAAGCGGATTCCCAGGGACTAATGAAAAACTGTTTTTT
TRBV18	15	.	TRBD1	TRBJ2-4	CASSPPGQGRNIQYF	TGTGCCAGCTCACCACCGGGACAGGGGAGGAACATTCAGTACTTC
TRBV5-8	17	.	TRBD1	TRBJ1-4	CASSSETGGEVQEKLFF	TGTGCCAGCAGCTCGGAAACAGGGGGCGAGGTACAGGAAAAACTGTTTTTT
TRBV4-2	16	few	TRBD2	TRBJ2-1	CASSQGSGGTYNEQFF	TGTGCCAGCAGCCAGGGCTCGGGAGGTACCTACAATGAGCAGTTCTTC
TRBV7-8	14	.	.	TRBJ1-1	CASSGGPMNTEAFF	TGTGCCAGCAGCGGCGGGCCAATGAACACTGAAGCTTTCTTT
TRBV5-8	15	.	TRBD2	TRBJ2-3	CASSRASGAGDTQYF	TGTGCCAGCAGCAGAGCTAGCGGCGCTGGAGATACGCAGTATTTT
TRBV11-2	13	once	TRBD1	TRBJ2-2	CASSLGQAEELFF	TGTGCCAGCAGTCTCGGACAGGCGGAGGAGCTGTTTTTT